One and the same sample provided the 20 T cell receptor beta chains below, sequenced in a study of blood T cell repertoires in COVID-19. Data came from immunoSEQ multiplex PCR; TCRdb stores just in-frame clones and leaves some out. This table has just over 300,000 clones, over 80% appearing once. Sequencing input: PBMCs or T cells enriched from blood (not recorded which). The receptor set was obtained from a woman aged 18-30 years who had recovered from COVID-19.

This chain connects TRBV29-1 to TRBJ1-1, with 8 nucleotides matching TRBD1. The CDR3 covers 18 residues. Losses at the gene ends were 3 bases for V and 0 bases for J; bases not matched to a gene: 15. The germline V gene encodes CDR1 SQVTM and CDR2 ANQGSEA. The CDR3 nucleotides read TGCAGCGTTGATGGGCAGGGGGCCCCGGATCCGATGAACACTGAAGCTTTCTTT. Amino acid sequence: CSVDGQGAPDPMNTEAFF.

The rearrangement joins TRBV4-3 to TRBJ1-2, with D unclear. CDR1 is LGHNA, CDR2 YSLEER, per germline. V was cut by 0 bases and J by 5 bases, with 13 bases left in between. The CDR3 has 15 residues. The CDR3 reads CASSQELGIGYGYTF. The CDR3 coding sequence is TGCGCCAGCAGCCAAGAGCTAGGCATCGGGTATGGCTACACCTTC.

The CDR3 DNA is TGTGCCAGCAGCTCGGGGAATGAAAAACTGTTTTTT. It is translated as CASSSGNEKLFF. The rearrangement links TRBV12-3 or TRBV12-4 to TRBJ1-4; D not certain. Trimming stripped 6 bases from V and 5 bases from J, with 7 bases between. The CDR3 runs 12 residues.

V is TRBV4-2 and J is TRBJ1-2; TRBD1 is a possible D gene (6 bases). The germline V gene encodes CDR1 LGHNA and CDR2 YNFKEQ. V lost 1 base and J lost 3, with 15 bases in between. The CDR3 has 16 amino acids. CDR3 region: CASSQVQSGAYYGYTF. The CDR3 region has the DNA TGTGCCAGCAGCCAAGTCCAGTCAGGGGCTTACTATGGCTACACCTTC.

This clone showed up just once. V is TRBV5-1 and J is TRBJ2-5, with 8 bases fitting TRBD2. V trimming: 4 bases; J trimming: 3 bases; junction bases outside the gene matches: 5. The V gene's germline CDR1 is SGHRS and CDR2 YFSETQ. This CDR3 spans 14 amino acids. Here the CDR3 DNA reads TGCGCCAGCAGCGGCGGGGGGCCGGAAGAGACCCAGTACTTC. It is translated as CASSGGGPEETQYF.

The chain combines TRBV25-1 with TRBJ1-2; 7 positions match TRBD1. Germline CDR1 and CDR2: MGHDK and SYGVNS. The V segment lost 7 bases and the J segment 4 bases; nucleotides outside the gene matches: 9. The CDR3 has 14 amino acids. CDR3 in DNA: TGTGCCAGCATTAGGACAGGTGGTTTCTATGGCTACACCTTC. This translates into CASIRTGGFYGYTF.

V and J are TRBV18 and TRBJ1-2, with a weak D call TRBD1 (5 bases). The germline V gene has CDR1 KGHSH and CDR2 LQKENI. The CDR3 loop spans 16 amino acids. V lost 4 bases, J lost 0 bases, and 15 bases lay in between. The CDR3 spells CASSLNTGQANYGYTF. The CDR3 region has the DNA TGTGCCAGCTCACTAAACACAGGACAAGCTAACTATGGCTACACCTTC.

The chain carries TRBV19 and TRBJ2-1; TRBD1 matches 7 bases. The CDR3 has 15 residues. Trimming took 5 bases from V and 1 from J; bases not matched to a gene: 5. CDR1 and CDR2 from the germline V gene are LNHDA and SQIVND (reference sequence). CDR3 nucleotide sequence: TGTGCCAGTAGTCTCCAGACAGGGTCCTACAATGAGCAGTTCTTC. It yields the protein CASSLQTGSYNEQFF.

The rearrangement joins TRBV5-1 to TRBJ1-2; D may be TRBD1 (5 bases). Germline CDR1 is SGHRS and CDR2 is YFSETQ. With 1 base removed from V and 13 bases from J, the gap between germline ends came to 20 bases. This CDR3 region has 14 residues. CDR3 DNA: TGCGCCAGCAGCTTGAGTGATCGACAGACCTTGGGCACCTTC. Its translation is CASSLSDRQTLGTF.

The chain uses TRBV11-2 and TRBJ2-1; tentative D call: TRBD2 (6 bases). V was pared by 3 bases and J by 3 bases, with 12 bases between. Germline lookup yields CDR1 SGHAT and CDR2 FQNNGV. This CDR3 region has 15 residues. The CDR3: CASSLRGPFYNEQFF. The CDR3 DNA reads as TGTGCCAGCAGCTTGCGGGGACCCTTCTACAATGAGCAGTTCTTC.

The chain links TRBV28 to TRBJ1-1; possibly TRBD1 for D (6 bases). CDR1 MDHEN and CDR2 SYDVKM come from the germline V gene. The V end lost 7 bases, the J end lost 1 base, and 16 bases lay between the germline ends. The CDR3 length is 15 residues. The CDR3 coding sequence is TGTGCCAGCAACCAGCCAGGGGAAGGGAACACTGAAGCTTTCTTT. Protein: CASNQPGEGNTEAFF.

This chain uses TRBV7-3 with TRBJ2-2; maybe TRBD1 (5 bases). Trimming removed 4 bases at V and 1 base at J, with 10 bases between. This CDR3 is built from 15 residues. Per the germline V gene, CDR1 is SGHTA and CDR2 is FQGTGA. The CDR3: CASSSVGRNTGELFF. CDR3 DNA: TGTGCCAGCAGCTCCGTGGGGCGGAACACCGGGGAGCTGTTTTTT.

The CDR3, as DNA: TGTGCCAGCAGTTCTACTCAGGGGAACACTGAAGCTTTCTTT. Protein sequence: CASSSTQGNTEAFF. The rearrangement links TRBV28 to TRBJ1-1, with TRBD1 as a possible D gene (5 bases). Trimming took 4 bases from V and 1 from J, leaving 10 bases between them. The CDR3 totals 14 residues. Germline CDR1 MDHEN, CDR2 SYDVKM.

CDR3 in DNA: TGTGCCAGCAGTTTTCCCCCCCCGGACATCTCCGGGACAGGGTGGAACTACGAGCAGTACTTC. Translating gives CASSFPPPDISGTGWNYEQYF. The gene calls are TRBV28 and TRBJ2-7; 9 nucleotides align to TRBD1. The CDR3 length is 21 residues. Trimming removed 3 bases from V and 3 bases from J; junction bases left unmatched: 24. Germline loops: CDR1 MDHEN, CDR2 SYDVKM.

This chain joins TRBV6-4 and TRBJ1-2; D might be TRBD1 (5 bases). The V end lost 2 bases, the J end lost 8 bases, and 15 bases lay between the germline ends. Germline CDR1 MRHNA, CDR2 SNTAGT. The CDR3 extends over 14 amino acids. CDR3 in amino acids: CASSDLGAIGGYTF. The CDR3, as DNA: TGTGCCAGCAGTGACCTTGGGGCGATCGGGGGCTACACCTTC.

The rearrangement links TRBV28 to TRBJ2-7, with 10 bases matching TRBD2. V dropped 5 bases and J dropped 0; count of bases not matched to a gene: 7. CDR3 size: 16 residues. CDR1 is MDHEN and CDR2 is SYDVKM in the germline V gene. The CDR3 loop reads CASSRLAGVSSYEQYF. The CDR3 bases are TGTGCCAGCAGTCGGCTAGCGGGAGTGAGCTCCTACGAGCAGTACTTC.

The chain employs TRBV28 and TRBJ1-3; no clear D gene. CDR1 is MDHEN and CDR2 is SYDVKM in the germline V gene. The CDR3 contains 14 residues. With 2 bases removed from V and 4 bases from J, the gap between germline ends came to 9 bases. In nucleotides, the CDR3 is TGTGCCAGCAGTTTAGCAGGTTCCGGAAACACCATATATTTT. Translating gives CASSLAGSGNTIYF.

The chain uses TRBV28 and TRBJ2-3; weak D call: TRBD1 (6 bases). This CDR3 has 17 amino acids. Germline V lookup: CDR1 MDHEN, CDR2 SYDVKM. V lost 4 bases to trimming and J lost 1 base, with 18 bases between them. The CDR3 region is CASSSNRQGFGTDTQYF. The CDR3 DNA is TGTGCCAGCAGTTCCAACCGCCAGGGGTTTGGCACAGATACGCAGTATTTT.

This clone was seen more than once but under ten times. The V and J genes are TRBV28 and TRBJ2-7; the match to TRBD2 covers 11 bases. Trimming at V came to 6 bases and at J to 3 bases, leaving 10 bases not matched to a gene. The CDR3 consists of 16 residues. CDR1 MDHEN and CDR2 SYDVKM come from the germline V gene. CDR3 loop: CASRPLAGGEGYEQYF. In nucleotides, the CDR3 is TGTGCCAGCAGGCCTCTAGCGGGAGGTGAGGGCTACGAGCAGTACTTC. Based on the CDR3 plus reference TRBV28 and TRBJ2-7, the full variable domain is DVKVTQSSRYLVKRTGEKVFLECVQDMDHENMFWYRQDPGLGLRLIYFSYDVKMKEKGDIPEGYSVSREKKERFSLILESASTNQTSMYLCASRPLAGGEGYEQYFGPGTRLTVT.

The chain uses TRBV11-1 and TRBJ1-1; 11 bases map to TRBD1. CDR3 length equals 13 residues. Germline V CDR1 and CDR2: SGHAT, FQDESV (reference sequence). J gave up 12 bases and V 5 bases, and 8 bases lay outside the gene matches. The CDR3 DNA follows: TGTGCCAGCAGCAACCGGGACAGGGGGTGGACTTTCTTT. This codes for CASSNRDRGWTFF.